This T cell receptor beta chain derives from a study of esophageal squamous cell carcinoma under preoperative chemotherapy. Study conclusions and caveats: Peripheral T cells migrating into the tumor appeared to partly supply post-treatment tumor-infiltrating lymphocytes.

The table lists this clonotype with a few counts. No antigen is known for it. TCRdb used MiXCR to reprocess the PCR reads, holding one entry per CDR3 protein. The sample includes some 18,000 distinct CDR3 sequences, about half of them seen just once. CDR3 length equals 16 residues. The germline gives CDR1 SGHVS, CDR2 FQNEAQ. V lost 1 base to trimming and J lost 4 bases, with 17 bases between them. Time point meaning: after preoperative PTX-NDP chemotherapy. Sampling was performed from a patient given preoperative chemotherapy. The genes are TRBV7-8 and TRBJ2-7; tentatively, D is TRBD1 or TRBD2 (5 bases each). The TCR sequence derives from a human donor with esophageal squamous cell carcinoma. The donor label of this sample is uncertain. CDR3 protein: CASSLGTGRGAYEQYF. In nucleotides, the CDR3 is TGTGCCAGCAGCTTAGGTACAGGTCGGGGCGCGTACGAGCAGTACTTC.